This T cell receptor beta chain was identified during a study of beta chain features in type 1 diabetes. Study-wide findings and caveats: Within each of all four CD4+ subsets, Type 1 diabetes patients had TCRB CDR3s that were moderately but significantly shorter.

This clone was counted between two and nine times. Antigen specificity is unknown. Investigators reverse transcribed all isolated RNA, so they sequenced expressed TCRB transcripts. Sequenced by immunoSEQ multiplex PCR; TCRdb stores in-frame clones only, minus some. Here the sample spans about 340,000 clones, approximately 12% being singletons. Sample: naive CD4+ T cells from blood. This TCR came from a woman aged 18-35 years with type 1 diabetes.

The CDR3 DNA reads TGTGCCAGCAGCTTAAAGGGGACAGGGAAGCTCAATGAGCAGTTCTTC. Translating it yields CASSLKGTGKLNEQFF. The V call is TRBV7-9, the J call TRBJ2-1; TRBD1 agrees at 9 bases. This CDR3 has 16 residues. Germline lookup yields CDR1 SEHNR and CDR2 FQNEAQ (reference sequence). The V gene end was trimmed by 2 bases and the J gene end by 6 bases; junction bases not matched to a gene: 8.